What follows are 19 T cell receptor beta chains derived from one specimen sequenced in a study of cytomegalovirus exposure and HLA in healthy donors (dated by TCRdb to about 2017). Library preparation was by the immunoSEQ multiplex PCR assay. For the multiplex PCR, a mixture combining 60 forward primers for TCR Vbeta segments and 13 reverse primers for TCR Jbeta segments was used. TCRdb provides this immuneACCESS table in a form limited to in-frame rearrangements. Some clones are lacking; in checked studies, under half of them reflect an unresolved V gene, and why the rest are absent is not known. The sample table contains around 120,000 clones; only one count was recorded for 74% of them. Approximately 2.5% of the sample belongs to the ten largest clones. Specimen: PBMCs. The receptors derive from a man between 45 and 60 years old in good health and CMV-seropositive.

The DNA for the CDR3 is TGCGCCAGCAGCTTGGCCGTGCAGGGGTTAAACGAGCAGTACTTC. This translates into CASSLAVQGLNEQYF. The chain has TRBV5-1 and TRBJ2-7; D may be TRBD1 (6 bases). Trimming pared 0 bases from V and 5 bases from J, leaving 15 bases between. The germline V gene has CDR1 SGHRS and CDR2 YFSETQ. The CDR3 covers 15 residues.

This sequence joins TRBV19 and TRBJ1-2, with 7 nucleotides matching TRBD1. CDR3 length: 14 residues. Trimming at V came to 4 bases and at J to 7 bases, leaving 9 bases not matched to a gene. Germline loops: CDR1 LNHDA, CDR2 SQIVND (reference sequence). As DNA, the CDR3 is TGTGCCAGTAGTACCCGGGACAGTGCGGCTGGCTACACCTTC. Residues: CASSTRDSAAGYTF.

The chain joins TRBV2 to TRBJ1-1, with 7 bases that match TRBD1. V was clipped by 3 bases and J by 2 bases; unmatched bases: 6. CDR1 SNHLY and CDR2 FYNNEI come from the germline V gene. The CDR3 sequence is 15 residues long. CDR3 loop: CASSEGEGANTEAFF. CDR3 DNA sequence: TGTGCCAGCAGTGAGGGTGAGGGGGCTAACACTGAAGCTTTCTTT.

The chain employs TRBV5-6 and TRBJ2-3; 8 bases are a match to TRBD1. Germline CDR1 is SGHDT and CDR2 is YYEEEE. CDR3 size: 15 residues. V lost 0 bases to trimming and J lost 1 base; unmatched junction nucleotides: 1. The CDR3, as DNA: TGTGCCAGCAGCTTGGGACAGGGGCGCACAGATACGCAGTATTTT. It translates to CASSLGQGRTDTQYF.

V gene TRBV7-8 combines with J gene TRBJ2-7, with TRBD2 matching 7 bases. V shed 8 bases, J shed 7 bases, and the junction held 14 bases outside the gene matches. This CDR3 is built from 14 residues. Germline assignment: CDR1 SGHVS and CDR2 FQNEAQ. The CDR3 loop is CASSSRAGVREQYF. CDR3 in DNA: TGTGCCAGCTCCTCTAGGGCGGGAGTGAGGGAGCAGTACTTC.

This clone was observed a few times. The sample contains more than one DNA sequence encoding this CDR3. This chain connects TRBV18 to TRBJ2-3, with TRBD2 matching over 9 bases. The CDR3 totals 15 residues. CDR1 and CDR2 (germline): KGHSH, LQKENI. V lost 2 bases to trimming and J lost 0 bases; unmatched junction nucleotides: 0. The CDR3 DNA sequence: TGTGCCAGCTCACCAACTAGCGGGAGCACAGATACGCAGTATTTT. Translating gives CASSPTSGSTDTQYF.

This chain connects TRBV5-8 to TRBJ2-6, with TRBD1 matching over 7 bases. The V gene's germline CDR1 is SGHTS and CDR2 YDEGEE. CDR3 length equals 17 residues. The V gene end was trimmed by 4 bases and the J gene end by 1 base; junction bases not matched to a gene: 8. The CDR3 DNA reads as TGTGCCAGCAGCACCGAGGACAGGCCATCTGGGGCCAACGTCCTGACTTTC. This gives the protein CASSTEDRPSGANVLTF.

The genes are TRBV13 and TRBJ2-1; D gene uncertain. From germline, CDR1 is PRHDT and CDR2 FYEKMQ (reference sequence). V was clipped by 2 bases and J by 1 base, with 9 bases between them. The CDR3 covers 15 residues. CDR3 sequence: CASSLMSASYNEQFF. Here the CDR3 DNA reads TGTGCCAGCAGCTTAATGAGCGCTTCCTACAATGAGCAGTTCTTC.

The chain couples TRBV29-1 to TRBJ1-1; D is perhaps TRBD1 (6 bases). V dropped 7 bases and J dropped 4 bases, with 16 bases sitting between them. CDR3 length: 13 residues. Germline loops: CDR1 SQVTM, CDR2 ANQGSEA. This CDR3 is CSAPSGRGTEAFF. The CDR3 DNA is TGCAGCGCCCCGTCGGGCAGGGGCACTGAAGCTTTCTTT.

The rearrangement uses TRBV4-2 and TRBJ1-6, with 10 bases matching TRBD1. Looked up from germline, CDR1 is LGHNA and CDR2 is YNFKEQ. CDR3 size: 15 residues. J lost 8 bases, V lost 2 bases, and 3 bases had no gene match. The CDR3 region is CASSQQDRGDSPLHF. CDR3 DNA: TGTGCCAGCAGCCAACAGGACAGGGGGGATTCACCCCTCCACTTT.

The gene calls are TRBV4-1 and TRBJ1-6; 8 bases align to TRBD1. Germline V gene sequence: CDR1 MGHRA, CDR2 YSYEKL. The CDR3 contains 15 residues. V gave up 2 bases and J gave up 6 bases; unmatched junction bases: 3. CDR3 in DNA: TGCGCCAGCAGCCAACAGGGGGCCCTTAATTCACCCCTCCACTTT. Translating gives CASSQQGALNSPLHF.

The chain joins TRBV6-1 to TRBJ1-3; D possibly corresponds to TRBD1 (5 bases). The CDR3 has 13 residues. V gave up 1 base and J gave up 4 bases, with 5 bases separating them. CDR1 and CDR2 from the germline V gene are MNHNS and SASEGT. CDR3 nucleotide sequence: TGTGCCAGCAGTGAAGGGACAGGAAACACCATATATTTT. This gives the protein CASSEGTGNTIYF.

The rearrangement links TRBV6-1 to TRBJ1-3; a weak D match, TRBD1 (6 bases). CDR3 length: 15 residues. V dropped 0 bases and J dropped 0 bases, with 6 bases sitting between them. Germline V gene sequence: CDR1 MNHNS, CDR2 SASEGT. CDR3 in DNA: TGTGCCAGCAGTGAAGCAGGGGGCTCTGGAAACACCATATATTTT. Translation: CASSEAGGSGNTIYF.

J is TRBJ2-5 and V is TRBV15, with D unresolved. Germline CDR1 is LNHNV and CDR2 is YYDKDF (reference sequence). V shed 0 bases and J shed 5 bases, with 4 bases lying between them. There are 12 residues in the CDR3. CDR3 amino acids: CATSRDAETQYF. The CDR3 DNA follows: TGTGCCACCAGCAGAGATGCGGAGACCCAGTACTTC.

This clone was counted once. The V call is TRBV10-3, the J call TRBJ2-7; tentatively, D is TRBD1 (6 bases). V shed 5 bases and J shed 4 bases, with 12 bases lying between them. Looked up from germline, CDR1 is ENHRY and CDR2 is SYGVKD. The CDR3 covers 13 residues. This CDR3 reads CAISRKGTYEQYF. In DNA form, the CDR3 reads TGTGCCATCAGTAGGAAGGGGACATACGAGCAGTACTTC.

This clone was observed a handful of times. Other DNA sequences from this sample encode an identical CDR3 as well. The genes are TRBV5-4 and TRBJ1-3; 7 nucleotides line up with TRBD1. V was clipped by 4 bases and J by 4 bases; unmatched bases: 8. The CDR3 is 15 amino acids. In germline, CDR1 is SGHNT, CDR2 YYREEE (reference sequence). CDR3 loop: CASSPEGARGNTIYF. The DNA of the CDR3 is TGTGCCAGCAGCCCGGAGGGGGCGCGGGGAAACACCATATATTTT.

Only a few counts were recorded for this clone. J is TRBJ2-7 and V is TRBV7-6; TRBD1 might be the D (5 bases). The CDR3 covers 14 residues. Per the germline V gene, CDR1 is SGHVS and CDR2 is FNYEAQ. V shed 1 base and J shed 0 bases, with 7 bases lying between them. This chain's CDR3 is CASSLDRSSYEQYF. The CDR3 coding sequence is TGTGCCAGCAGCTTAGACAGGTCCTCCTACGAGCAGTACTTC.

The chain uses TRBV28 and TRBJ1-3; 7 positions match TRBD1. CDR1 MDHEN and CDR2 SYDVKM come from the germline V gene. CDR3 size: 14 residues. V lost 5 bases, J lost 3 bases, and 4 bases stayed unmatched. CDR3 DNA: TGTGCCAGCAGTCCAGGGGGGAGTGGAAACACCATATATTTT. This translates into CASSPGGSGNTIYF. The full variable domain, completed using reference TRBV28 and TRBJ1-3, is DVKVTQSSRYLVKRTGEKVFLECVQDMDHENMFWYRQDPGLGLRLIYFSYDVKMKEKGDIPEGYSVSREKKERFSLILESASTNQTSMYLCASSPGGSGNTIYFGEGSWLTVV.

This clone was counted a single time. The J gene is TRBJ2-3, the V gene TRBV19, with 8 bases aligning to TRBD2. Germline-derived CDR1 and CDR2 are LNHDA and SQIVND (reference sequence). The CDR3 has 14 amino acids. V dropped 6 bases and J dropped 0; count of bases not matched to a gene: 2. CDR3 region: CASRKRGSTDTQYF. The CDR3 region has the DNA TGTGCCAGTAGGAAGCGGGGGAGCACAGATACGCAGTATTTT.